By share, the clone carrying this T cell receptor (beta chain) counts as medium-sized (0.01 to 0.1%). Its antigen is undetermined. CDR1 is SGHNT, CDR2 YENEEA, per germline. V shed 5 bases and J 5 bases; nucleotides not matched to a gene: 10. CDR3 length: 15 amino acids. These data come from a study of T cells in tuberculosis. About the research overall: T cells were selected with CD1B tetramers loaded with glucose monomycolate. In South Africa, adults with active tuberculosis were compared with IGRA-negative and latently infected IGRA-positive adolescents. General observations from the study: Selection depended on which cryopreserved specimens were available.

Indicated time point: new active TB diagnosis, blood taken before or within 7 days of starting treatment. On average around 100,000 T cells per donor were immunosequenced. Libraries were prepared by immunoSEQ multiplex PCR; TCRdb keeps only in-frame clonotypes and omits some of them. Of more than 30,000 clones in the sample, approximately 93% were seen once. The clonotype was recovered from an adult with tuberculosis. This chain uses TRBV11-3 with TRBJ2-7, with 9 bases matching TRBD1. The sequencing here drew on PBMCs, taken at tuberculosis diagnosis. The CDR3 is CASSTYRGPSHEQYF. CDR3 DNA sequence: TGTGCCAGCAGCACCTACAGGGGGCCAAGCCACGAGCAGTACTTC. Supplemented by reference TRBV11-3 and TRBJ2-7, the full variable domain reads EAGVVQSPRYKIIEKKQPVAFWCNPISGHNTLYWYLQNLGQGPELLIRYENEEAVDDSQLPKDRFSAERLKGVDSTLKIQPAELGDSAVYLCASSTYRGPSHEQYFGPGTRLTVT.